A selection of T cell receptor beta chains follows, all from one sample in a study of lymphopenia after photon versus proton radiotherapy. Measured with immunoSEQ multiplex PCR; TCRdb has only the in-frame clones, and not every one. Of under 30,000 clones listed, about nine tenths are singletons. Sequencing was performed on peripheral blood, taken from a patient treated with photon-based radiotherapy. Receptors were obtained from a woman aged 45-65 years with cholangiocarcinoma. Both conserved end residues are part of each CDR3. A D gene is named only where the DNA matches it firmly. Size is omitted from some rows. Given values are once, few, many or a class for expanded clones.

V gene,J gene,clone size,D gene,CDR3 protein,CDR3 DNA
TRBV10-3,TRBJ1-1,once,NA,CAISTSGTEAFF,TGTGCCATCAGCACCTCCGGGACGGAAGCTTTCTTT
TRBV5-6,TRBJ1-2,NA,NA,CASSRTGRANYGYTF,TGTGCCAGCAGCCGGACGGGACGAGCTAACTATGGCTACACCTTC
TRBV5-6,TRBJ2-3,NA,NA,CASSLRAGLWDTQYF,TGTGCCAGCAGCTTGAGGGCAGGCCTTTGGGATACGCAGTATTTT
TRBV7-7,TRBJ2-1,NA,NA,CASSLYYTRYNEQFF,TGTGCTAGCAGCTTATATTATACCCGCTACAATGAGCAGTTCTTC
TRBV9,TRBJ1-2,NA,NA,CASSVGTGYGYTF,TGTGCCAGCAGCGTAGGCACGGGCTATGGCTACACCTTC
TRBV11-2,TRBJ1-2,NA,TRBD1,CASSSQDRVGYTF,TGTGCCAGCAGCTCCCAGGACAGGGTAGGCTACACCTTC
TRBV6-5,TRBJ2-7,NA,NA,CASNPGHSPGEQYF,TGTGCCAGCAATCCGGGACACTCCCCTGGCGAGCAGTACTTC
TRBV6-1,TRBJ2-6,NA,NA,CASSQNSGANVLTF,TGTGCCAGCAGTCAGAACTCTGGGGCCAACGTCCTGACTTTC
TRBV29-1,TRBJ2-1,NA,TRBD2,CSVELAGGYNEQFF,TGCAGCGTAGAACTAGCGGGGGGATACAATGAGCAGTTCTTC
TRBV19,TRBJ1-5,NA,NA,CASSRLRVSASQPQHF,TGTGCCAGTAGTAGGTTGAGGGTGTCGGCGAGTCAGCCCCAGCATTTT
TRBV9,TRBJ1-6,NA,NA,CASSLWENNSPLHF,TGTGCCAGTAGCTTGTGGGAAAATAATTCACCCCTCCACTTT
TRBV2,TRBJ2-5,medium-sized,NA,CASSDWAGPYQETQYF,TGTGCCAGCAGTGATTGGGCGGGGCCGTACCAAGAGACCCAGTACTTC
TRBV5-4,TRBJ2-4,NA,TRBD1,CASSLRTGSLAKNIQYF,TGTGCCAGCAGCTTGAGGACAGGGTCCCTAGCCAAAAACATTCAGTACTTC
TRBV19,TRBJ1-5,NA,NA,CASSISLTRVDQPQHF,TGTGCCAGTAGTATAAGTCTCACGCGGGTCGATCAGCCCCAGCATTTT
TRBV7-2,TRBJ2-3,NA,TRBD2,CASSPAGTSGGATDTQYF,TGTGCCAGCAGCCCGGCCGGGACTAGCGGGGGGGCCACAGATACGCAGTATTTT
TRBV28,TRBJ1-2,few,NA,CASSPRTKGYTF,TGTGCCAGCAGTCCGCGGACAAAAGGCTACACCTTC
TRBV9,TRBJ2-2,once,TRBD1,CASSADPGQTNTGELFF,TGTGCCAGCAGCGCAGACCCGGGACAGACGAACACCGGGGAGCTGTTTTTT
TRBV18,TRBJ1-4,NA,TRBD1,CASSPRDRVVYATNEKLFF,TGTGCCAGCTCACCACGAGACAGGGTAGTATACGCAACTAATGAAAAACTGTTTTTT
TRBV4-1,TRBJ2-1,NA,NA,CASSHQKSSYNEQFF,TGCGCCAGCAGCCACCAGAAAAGCTCCTACAATGAGCAGTTCTTC
TRBV13,TRBJ2-1,NA,TRBD2,CASSSPGGTQFF,TGTGCCAGCAGCTCCCCGGGAGGAACCCAGTTCTTC
TRBV19,TRBJ1-1,NA,NA,CATSRQARWGNTEAFF,TGTGCCACCTCCCGACAGGCTAGGTGGGGGAACACTGAAGCTTTCTTT
TRBV4-3,TRBJ2-3,NA,TRBD2,CASSQGLAGGGTQYF,TGCGCCAGCAGCCAAGGGTTAGCGGGGGGCGGGACGCAGTATTTT
TRBV4-3,TRBJ2-1,NA,NA,CASSQDISAGSYNEQFF,TGCGCCAGCAGCCAAGATATTTCGGCGGGGTCCTACAATGAGCAGTTCTTC
TRBV29-1,TRBJ1-2,NA,NA,CSVVAGVRGYTF,TGCAGCGTTGTAGCTGGGGTTCGTGGCTACACCTTC
TRBV5-5,TRBJ2-3,NA,NA,CASSGMTSTDTQYF,TGTGCCAGCAGCGGTATGACAAGCACAGATACGCAGTATTTT
TRBV29-1,TRBJ1-1,NA,NA,CSVAGLNTEAFF,TGCAGCGTTGCGGGATTGAACACTGAAGCTTTCTTT
TRBV25-1,TRBJ1-1,NA,NA,CASSESRGVFF,TGTGCCAGCAGTGAATCAAGGGGTGTTTTCTTT
TRBV4-1,TRBJ2-1,NA,TRBD1,CASSQVTGVEYNEQFF,TGCGCCAGCAGCCAAGTGACAGGGGTGGAGTACAATGAGCAGTTCTTC
TRBV30,TRBJ2-5,once,NA,CAWSVWGQETQYF,TGTGCCTGGAGTGTATGGGGCCAAGAGACCCAGTACTTC
TRBV4-3,TRBJ2-5,NA,TRBD2,CASSSGLAGRETQYF,TGCGCCAGCAGCTCCGGACTAGCGGGGCGAGAGACCCAGTACTTC
TRBV27,TRBJ1-2,NA,NA,CASRRDPGGYTF,TGTGCCAGCAGACGGGACCCCGGTGGCTACACCTTC
TRBV7-2,TRBJ1-2,NA,NA,CASSLLRDGRDYTF,TGTGCCAGCAGCTTACTCAGGGATGGTCGGGACTACACCTTC
TRBV4-1,TRBJ1-3,NA,NA,CASSQVYSLSGNTIYF,TGCGCCAGCAGCCAAGTGTACAGCCTCTCTGGAAACACCATATATTTT
TRBV10-1,TRBJ2-3,once,TRBD2,CANGSGGPYTDTQYF,TGCGCCAACGGTAGCGGGGGGCCTTACACAGATACGCAGTATTTT
TRBV14,TRBJ2-5,NA,TRBD1,CASSQRTGSIQETQYF,TGTGCCAGCAGCCAGCGGACAGGGTCAATCCAAGAGACCCAGTACTTC
TRBV18,TRBJ2-6,NA,TRBD2,CASSPLAGANSGANVLTF,TGTGCCAGCTCACCATTAGCGGGGGCCAACTCTGGGGCCAACGTCCTGACTTTC
TRBV4-2,TRBJ2-7,NA,NA,CASSPPGGEQYF,TGTGCCAGCAGCCCTCCCGGGGGCGAGCAGTACTTC
TRBV27,TRBJ1-6,once,NA,CASREYNSPLHF,TGTGCCAGCAGGGAATATAATTCACCCCTCCACTTT
TRBV11-2,TRBJ2-3,NA,NA,CASSLRVGDTQYF,TGTGCCAGCAGCTTACGTGTAGGGGATACGCAGTATTTT
TRBV6-5,TRBJ1-6,NA,TRBD1,CASRGTGTGYSPLHF,TGTGCCAGCAGGGGAACCGGGACAGGGTATTCACCCCTCCACTTT
TRBV6-1,TRBJ2-7,NA,NA,CASRMRWNYEQYF,TGTGCCAGCAGGATGAGGTGGAACTACGAGCAGTACTTC
TRBV29-1,TRBJ2-3,NA,NA,CSDRDGHSTDTQYF,TGCAGCGACCGGGACGGTCATAGCACAGATACGCAGTATTTT
TRBV6-5,TRBJ1-2,NA,TRBD1,CASSPDRTLYGYTF,TGTGCCAGCAGTCCGGACAGGACTCTCTATGGCTACACCTTC
TRBV5-6,TRBJ1-4,NA,NA,CASSRTSTNEKLFF,TGTGCCAGCAGCCGGACCTCAACTAATGAAAAACTGTTTTTT
TRBV5-1,TRBJ1-2,once,TRBD1,CASSVEQGRVGYGYTF,TGCGCCAGCAGCGTGGAACAGGGGAGAGTTGGCTATGGCTACACCTTC
TRBV30,TRBJ1-2,NA,TRBD1,CAWSDPTLWDSLKGLYGYTF,TGTGCCTGGAGTGACCCTACATTGTGGGACAGCCTCAAGGGGCTCTATGGCTACACCTTC
TRBV2,TRBJ1-5,NA,TRBD1,CASGQGSRQPQHF,TGTGCCAGCGGACAGGGGTCTCGTCAGCCCCAGCATTTT
TRBV4-1,TRBJ2-3,NA,NA,CASSQGSSGGRGTDTQYF,TGCGCCAGCAGCCAAGGATCCTCGGGGGGCAGGGGCACAGATACGCAGTATTTT
TRBV28,TRBJ1-1,NA,NA,CASSPGQPNTEAFF,TGTGCCAGCAGTCCCGGACAGCCGAACACTGAAGCTTTCTTT
TRBV7-9,TRBJ1-6,NA,NA,CASSSLGGIRGSPLHF,TGTGCCAGCAGCTCCCTAGGGGGGATACGAGGATCACCCCTCCACTTT
TRBV19,TRBJ1-5,NA,NA,CASSSGSRGGQPQHF,TGTGCCAGTAGTTCAGGCTCAAGGGGGGGTCAGCCCCAGCATTTT
TRBV7-8,TRBJ2-1,NA,NA,CASSYTRRPEREQFF,TGTGCCAGCAGCTACACGCGACGCCCTGAAAGGGAGCAGTTCTTC
TRBV5-1,TRBJ1-2,NA,NA,CASSFATSYGYTF,TGCGCCAGCAGCTTCGCGACCTCGTATGGCTACACCTTC
TRBV5-4,TRBJ1-2,NA,NA,CASSLVQDGYTF,TGTGCCAGCAGCTTGGTACAGGATGGCTACACCTTC
TRBV10-1,TRBJ2-4,NA,TRBD2,CASSEGWRGENIQYF,TGCGCCAGCAGTGAGGGGTGGCGGGGGGAAAACATTCAGTACTTC